This T cell receptor beta chain was observed in a study of blood T cells in healthy people across ages (dated by TCRdb to 2013 to 2016). With respect to the entire study: In model experiments, template switching captured roughly one uniquely barcoded TCR beta cDNA molecule for every two T cells. Using the same blood draw, the study looked at two additional independent replicas of 1 million unique cDNA reads for two donors, one aged 18 to 30 and the other aged 80 or older. To avoid experimental bias, donors of different ages were randomly spread across the sequencing lanes. Using deep sequencing normalized with unique cDNA molecular identifiers, the study measured how TCR beta repertoire diversity changes with age. Donors were grouped into four age groups: young (average roughly 15 years), middle-aged (about 40), aged (roughly 67) and long-lived (just over 80). Paper-wide results and their limitations: Since profiling was done on bulk unsorted PBMCs, naive and antigen-experienced compartments could not be conclusively compared. Compared with the aged group, more naive CD4+ T cells, fewer expanded clones and increased TCR diversity were shown by the long-lived group, suggesting age selection. As age increased, observed TCR beta diversity per million T cells dropped in a roughly linear way, and a significant reduction was already evident by age 40. Donor CMV infection status was unknown, potentially confounding age-related changes in expanded clonotypes. Estimates of total diversity from one million sequenced T cells were regarded as lower bounds and underestimates. A strong correlation was found between observed TCR beta diversity and the percentage of naive T cells measured by flow cytometry.

The roughly 42 donors, aged about 6 to 100 years, were systemically healthy Caucasian individuals from Russia. About 9.1 milliliters of peripheral blood were collected from each donor into EDTA-treated Vacutainer tubes. PBMCs were isolated by Ficoll-Paque density-gradient centrifugation, with at least 6.5 million obtained per sample. Total RNA was extracted from PBMCs with Trizol reagent, with at least 6 micrograms obtained per sample. For every donor, an aliquot of PBMCs went through flow cytometry to measure the percentages of naive CD45RAhigh/CD27high T cells. Library preparation was by 5' RACE. Instrument on record: Illumina HiSeq 2500. A second about 7 to 12 cycle PCR used a sample-barcoded 5' primer and a J-beta primer mix. A unique molecular identifier was introduced onto each TCR beta cDNA molecule by a template-switch 5' adaptor carrying 12 random nucleotides. At least 2.5 million CDR3-containing paired-end reads were obtained from each sample. First-strand cDNA synthesis was performed from all RNA using the Mint cDNA synthesis kit, with priming by a TRBC-specific oligonucleotide. Following uracil-DNA glycosylase treatment, all cDNA underwent a first 18-cycle PCR with the universal primers M1SS and BC2_uni_R. The authors' pipeline ran thus. Normalization of each sample was performed by random selection of 1 million high-quality reads, each carrying a distinct molecular identifier. Instead of being binned into consensus sequences, reads that shared molecular identifiers were thrown out. CDR3 identification, clonotype clustering and error correction used MiTCR with a Q25 quality threshold and the strictest error-elimination algorithm. A nonparametric unseen species model with Euler transformation was used to estimate a lower bound on total TCR beta diversity. The public reads were reprocessed in TCRdb via fastp at Q25 and MiXCR, keeping in-frame beta chains. Rows matching on CDR3 protein sequence are summarized as one entry with the most common DNA and genes. The V and J calls shown here were made by TCRdb, not taken from the authors' results. The sample records about 780,000 distinct CDR3 sequences, 55% to 65% of which are singletons. The ten largest clonotypes hold around a quarter of the sample.

About this clonotype: There is no known antigen for this receptor. Per-base quality was not reported, and no clone a single base away is much larger than it.

V is shortened by 6 bases, J by 6 bases, and the region joining them spans 12 bases. Inclusive of the bounding cysteine and phenylalanine, the CDR3 is 13 residues long. This entry keeps only the CDR3 DNA: 39 bases, framed from base 1. Reading the germline V gene (reference sequence) gives CDR1 DFQATT and CDR2 SNEGSKA. The sequence joins TRBV20-1 to TRBJ1-6; there is no confident call for the D gene. This clonotype was obtained from a man aged 25-40 years in good health. Sequenced material: blood. Read as DNA, the sequence is TGCAGTGCCCCGACCTCGAGTAATTCACCCCTCCACTTT. Its translation reads: CSAPTSSNSPLHF.